The rows below give T cell receptor beta chains drawn from one sample of a study of CD8 T cells in ankylosing spondylitis. A single record per CDR3 protein comes from TCRdb applying MiXCR to the 5' RACE reads. Among 200,000 or so distinct CDR3 sequences listed, about an eighth were seen once. Sequenced sample: blood, either unsorted or a sorted T cell fraction (not recorded which). The receptors were sampled from a female donor with ankylosing spondylitis or in good health (not recorded which). CDR3s include the opening cysteine and the closing phenylalanine or tryptophan. Fields, in order: D gene, V gene, J gene, clone size, CDR3 protein, CDR3 DNA. The D gene is left open where the match is weak. A row's size may be missing; if present it is once, few, many or a size class.

D: NA
V: TRBV3-1
J: TRBJ1-5
size: few
CDR3: CASSQDSGGGEPRNSNQPQHF
DNA: TGTGCCAGCAGCCAAGATTCGGGTGGGGGAGAACCTCGGAATAGCAATCAGCCCCAGCATTTT

D: NA
V: TRBV4-3
J: TRBJ2-7
size: many
CDR3: CASSQDRSLASYEQYF
DNA: TGCGCCAGCAGCCAAGATCGTTCGCTAGCGAGCTACGAGCAGTACTTC

D: TRBD2
V: TRBV11-2
J: TRBJ2-3
size: many
CDR3: CASSREVDTQYF
DNA: TGTGCCAGCAGCCGGGAGGTAGATACGCAGTATTTT

D: NA
V: TRBV6-2/TRBV6-3
J: TRBJ1-2
size: few
CDR3: CASSYSQGSGYTF
DNA: TGTGCCAGCAGTTACTCTCAGGGGAGCGGCTACACCTTC

D: NA
V: TRBV18
J: TRBJ2-2
size: many
CDR3: CASSWSMAGNTGELFF
DNA: TGTGCCAGCTCATGGTCCATGGCCGGGAACACCGGGGAGCTGTTTTTT

D: NA
V: TRBV29-1
J: TRBJ1-1
size: many
CDR3: CSVAMNTEAFF
DNA: TGCAGCGTTGCTATGAACACTGAAGCTTTCTTT

D: TRBD2
V: TRBV28
J: TRBJ2-2
size: NA
CDR3: CASSSVWGLAGWAGELFF
DNA: TGTGCCAGCAGTTCGGTTTGGGGGCTAGCGGGATGGGCCGGGGAGCTGTTTTTT

D: TRBD2
V: TRBV20-1
J: TRBJ2-2
size: NA
CDR3: CSARVAGGPAGELFF
DNA: TGCAGTGCTAGAGTAGCGGGAGGGCCCGCCGGGGAGCTGTTTTTT

D: TRBD1
V: TRBV30
J: TRBJ2-1
size: few
CDR3: CACPGQLLGEQFF
DNA: TGTGCCTGCCCGGGACAGCTCTTAGGTGAGCAGTTCTTC

D: NA
V: TRBV4-3
J: TRBJ1-1
size: many
CDR3: CASSQGRAFSGYSTEAFF
DNA: TGCGCCAGCAGCCAAGGGAGGGCCTTCTCTGGGTATAGCACTGAAGCTTTCTTT

D: TRBD2
V: TRBV4-3
J: TRBJ2-1
size: many
CDR3: CASSHFSSGIEYNEQFF
DNA: TGCGCCAGCAGCCACTTTAGTAGCGGGATTGAATACAATGAGCAGTTCTTC

D: TRBD2
V: TRBV11-2
J: TRBJ2-3
size: NA
CDR3: CASSVGLRSTSGSTDTQYF
DNA: TGTGCCAGCAGCGTCGGTCTTAGGTCCACTAGCGGGAGCACAGATACGCAGTATTTT

D: NA
V: TRBV20-1
J: TRBJ1-5
size: NA
CDR3: CSASDDRLSNQPQHF
DNA: TGCAGTGCTAGTGATGACAGGTTAAGCAATCAGCCCCAGCATTTT

D: NA
V: TRBV30
J: TRBJ2-5
size: NA
CDR3: CAWSLGETQYF
DNA: TGTGCCTGGAGTCTTGGGGAGACCCAGTACTTC

D: NA
V: TRBV24-1
J: TRBJ2-2
size: many
CDR3: CATRDSDTGELFF
DNA: TGTGCCACCAGAGACAGCGACACCGGGGAGCTGTTTTTT

D: NA
V: TRBV20-1
J: TRBJ1-1
size: many
CDR3: CSASQGYTEAFF
DNA: TGCAGTGCTAGTCAGGGGTACACTGAAGCTTTCTTT

D: NA
V: TRBV6-1
J: TRBJ1-1
size: NA
CDR3: CASFRGFMNTEAFF
DNA: TGTGCCAGCTTTCGAGGGTTCATGAACACTGAAGCTTTCTTT

D: NA
V: TRBV12-3/TRBV12-4
J: TRBJ1-4
size: few
CDR3: CASSLASIEKLFF
DNA: TGTGCCAGCAGTTTAGCCTCCATTGAAAAACTGTTTTTT

D: NA
V: TRBV7-9
J: TRBJ2-5
size: many
CDR3: CASSFAGDETQYF
DNA: TGTGCCAGCAGCTTTGCCGGAGATGAGACCCAGTACTTC

D: NA
V: TRBV20-1
J: TRBJ2-1
size: many
CDR3: CSANTVQSSYNEQFF
DNA: TGCAGTGCGAACACGGTGCAAAGCTCCTACAATGAGCAGTTCTTC

D: NA
V: TRBV30
J: TRBJ2-3
size: NA
CDR3: CAWSLSLTDTQYF
DNA: TGTGCCTGGAGTCTCTCCCTGACAGATACGCAGTATTTT

D: TRBD1
V: TRBV12-3/TRBV12-4
J: TRBJ1-2
size: many
CDR3: CASTLTGFYGYTF
DNA: TGTGCCAGCACCTTGACAGGGTTCTATGGCTACACCTTC

D: TRBD1
V: TRBV12-3/TRBV12-4
J: TRBJ2-4
size: many
CDR3: CASSSTGPQGLAKNIQYF
DNA: TGTGCCAGCAGTTCCACGGGCCCACAGGGGTTAGCCAAAAACATTCAGTACTTC

D: TRBD2
V: TRBV27
J: TRBJ2-2
size: NA
CDR3: CASTYEGRGGTGELFF
DNA: TGTGCCAGCACCTACGAGGGGCGGGGGGGCACCGGGGAGCTGTTTTTT

D: TRBD2
V: TRBV5-1
J: TRBJ2-3
size: NA
CDR3: CASSPEREALTDTQYF
DNA: TGCGCCAGCAGCCCTGAGCGGGAGGCTCTCACAGATACGCAGTATTTT

D: TRBD2
V: TRBV12-3/TRBV12-4
J: TRBJ2-3
size: many
CDR3: CASSLASGGQDTQYF
DNA: TGTGCCAGCAGTTTAGCTAGCGGGGGACAAGATACGCAGTATTTT

D: NA
V: TRBV7-2
J: TRBJ1-4
size: NA
CDR3: CASSYNLNEKLFF
DNA: TGTGCCAGCAGTTACAACCTTAATGAAAAACTGTTTTTT

D: NA
V: TRBV5-1
J: TRBJ2-5
size: NA
CDR3: CASSLGQAETQYF
DNA: TGCGCCAGCAGCTTGGGACAGGCAGAGACCCAGTACTTC

D: NA
V: TRBV7-9
J: TRBJ2-3
size: many
CDR3: CASSMGLSTDTQYF
DNA: TGTGCCAGCAGCATGGGACTCAGCACAGATACGCAGTATTTT

D: NA
V: TRBV4-3
J: TRBJ2-6
size: NA
CDR3: CASSQVVASGANVLTF
DNA: TGCGCCAGCAGCCAAGTTGTTGCATCTGGGGCCAACGTCCTGACTTTC

D: NA
V: TRBV19
J: TRBJ1-6
size: few
CDR3: CASSITANSPLHF
DNA: TGTGCCAGTAGTATCACAGCGAATTCACCCCTCCACTTT

D: TRBD1
V: TRBV6-2/TRBV6-3
J: TRBJ2-1
size: many
CDR3: CASSYRGQAYNEQFF
DNA: TGTGCCAGCAGTTACAGAGGACAGGCTTACAATGAGCAGTTCTTC

D: NA
V: TRBV7-3
J: TRBJ2-1
size: few
CDR3: CASSLRQESSYNEQFF
DNA: TGTGCCAGCAGCCTAAGACAGGAGAGCTCCTACAATGAGCAGTTCTTC

D: TRBD2
V: TRBV7-9
J: TRBJ2-2
size: NA
CDR3: CASSQRPTSAGELFF
DNA: TGTGCCAGCAGCCAGCGCCCCACTAGCGCCGGGGAGCTGTTTTTT

D: TRBD1
V: TRBV7-2
J: TRBJ1-2
size: NA
CDR3: CASSLVGARGPYGYTF
DNA: TGTGCCAGCAGCTTAGTGGGAGCCAGGGGGCCCTATGGCTACACCTTC